This T cell receptor (beta chain) was sequenced for a study of molecular identifiers for immune sequencing clone quantification. The CDR3 spans 14 residues. Germline V gives CDR1 SGHVS, CDR2 FNYEAQ. V was clipped by 3 bases and J by 6 bases, with 11 bases between them. Comment on this clonotype: What it recognizes is unknown.

Previously described methods with listed TCR primers produced the bulk TCR libraries. One entry per CDR3 protein results from TCRdb running MiXCR on the PCR reads. The sample lists over 85,000 distinct CDR3 sequences; 30% to 35% were seen once. For naive CD8 T cells, sorting used the CD8+CD4-CCR7+CD45RA+ phenotype. Study findings and constraints: Clones with over 20 RNA copies captured over 99% of effector molecules but under 1% of naive ones. Some 970,000 naive cells reportedly did not prevent detection of spiked Jurkat TCR RNA from one cell.

The chain is built from TRBV7-6 and TRBJ2-2; the D gene is possibly TRBD1 (6 bases). Sequencing was done on a sample of naive CD8+ T cells from blood, with Jurkat cell RNA spiked in. The subset: FACS-sorted CD8+CD4-CCR7+CD45RA+ naive T cells. This TCR came from a human donor in good health. Some libraries in this study had Jurkat cell RNA spiked in. CDR3 sequence reads: CASSLGRGSGELFF. CDR3 nucleotides: TGTGCCAGCAGCTTGGGCAGGGGTTCCGGGGAGCTGTTTTTT.